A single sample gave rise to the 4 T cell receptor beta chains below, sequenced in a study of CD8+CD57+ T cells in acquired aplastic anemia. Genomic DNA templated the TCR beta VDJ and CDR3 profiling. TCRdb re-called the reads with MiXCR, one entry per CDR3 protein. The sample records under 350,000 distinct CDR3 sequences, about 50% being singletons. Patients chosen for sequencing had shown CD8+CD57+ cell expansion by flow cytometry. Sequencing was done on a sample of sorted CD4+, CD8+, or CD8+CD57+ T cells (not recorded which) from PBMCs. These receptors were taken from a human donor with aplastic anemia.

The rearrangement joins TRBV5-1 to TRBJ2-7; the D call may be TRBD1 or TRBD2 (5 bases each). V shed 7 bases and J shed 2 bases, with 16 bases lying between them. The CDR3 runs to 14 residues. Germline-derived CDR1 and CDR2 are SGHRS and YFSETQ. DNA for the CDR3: TGCGCCAGCTCCTGGGACGGCAAGCCCTACGAGCAGTACTTC. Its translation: CASSWDGKPYEQYF.

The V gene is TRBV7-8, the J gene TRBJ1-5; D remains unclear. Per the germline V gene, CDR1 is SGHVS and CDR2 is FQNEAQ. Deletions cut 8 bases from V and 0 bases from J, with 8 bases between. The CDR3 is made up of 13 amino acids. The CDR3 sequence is CASGTVSNQPQHF. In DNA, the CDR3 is TGTGCCAGCGGAACAGTTAGCAATCAGCCCCAGCATTTT.

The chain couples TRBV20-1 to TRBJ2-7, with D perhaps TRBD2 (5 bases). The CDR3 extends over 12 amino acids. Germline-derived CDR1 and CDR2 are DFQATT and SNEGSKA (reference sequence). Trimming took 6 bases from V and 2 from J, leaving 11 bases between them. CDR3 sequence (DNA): TGCAGTGCAGCGGAGCCCGCCTACGAGCAGTACTTC. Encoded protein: CSAAEPAYEQYF.

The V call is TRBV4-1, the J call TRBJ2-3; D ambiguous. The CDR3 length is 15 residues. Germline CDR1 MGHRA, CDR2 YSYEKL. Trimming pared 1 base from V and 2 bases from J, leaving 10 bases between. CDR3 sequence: CASSQGPLFTDTQYF. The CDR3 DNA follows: TGCGCCAGCAGCCAAGGACCCCTATTCACAGATACGCAGTATTTT.